Following are 21 T cell receptor beta chains from one sample sequenced in a study of shared T cell receptors in the human thymus (dated by TCRdb to about 2021). Library prep was done by the immunoSEQ multiplex PCR assay. In TCRdb, the immuneACCESS table is reduced to in-frame sequences with V and J assigned. These tables do not hold every clone; where another copy was compared, an unresolved V gene accounts for under half, and the others remain unexplained. The sample includes approximately 490,000 clones, with around 78% observed a single time. Less than 0.015% of the sample lies in the top ten. Separately, the same data were catalogued under a study of human thymus T cells.

The specimen was thymocytes. Receptor source: a boy in the first two years of life with a congenital heart defect. Donor details come from another sample of the same person, matched by shared clones.

V gene TRBV4-3 combines with J gene TRBJ2-3; the D is unclear. The CDR3 runs 16 residues. Germline V CDR1 and CDR2: LGHNA, YSLEER. Trimming took 0 bases from V and 2 from J, leaving 12 bases between them. The CDR3 DNA reads TGCGCCAGCAGCCAAGAGGTGGAGTTATTCACAGATACGCAGTATTTT. Amino acids: CASSQEVELFTDTQYF.

V gene TRBV14 combines with J gene TRBJ2-1; 9 nucleotides align to TRBD2. CDR1 SGHDN and CDR2 FVKESK come from the germline V gene. The CDR3 totals 15 residues. V shed 4 bases and J 8 bases; nucleotides not matched to a gene: 9. CDR3 nucleotides: TGTGCCAGCAGCCGTTCCGGGACTAGCTGCCATGAGCAGTTCTTC. Translation gives CASSRSGTSCHEQFF.

V gene TRBV15 combines with J gene TRBJ2-1, with 13 bases matching TRBD2. The ends lost 1 base at V and 5 bases at J; junction bases unmatched: 5. CDR3 length equals 17 residues. Germline values: CDR1 LNHNV, CDR2 YYDKDF (reference sequence). CDR3 residues: CATSRVAGTSGNNEQFF. The CDR3 nucleotides read TGTGCCACCAGCAGAGTAGCGGGGACTAGCGGGAACAATGAGCAGTTCTTC.

The chain employs TRBV7-2 and TRBJ2-2; 9 positions match TRBD1. CDR1 and CDR2 (germline): SGHTA, FQGNSA. CDR3 length: 15 residues. The V segment lost 3 bases and the J segment 6 bases; nucleotides outside the gene matches: 5. Here the CDR3 reads CASSFHRGRAGELFF. The CDR3 nucleotides read TGTGCCAGCAGCTTCCACAGGGGGCGGGCCGGGGAGCTGTTTTTT.

With respect to this clone: At one of its ends the junction is not consistent with the germline gene, which may arise from a read error. The chain carries TRBV30 and TRBJ1-2, with 9 bases identical to TRBD1. The CDR3 totals 13 residues. Germline V gives CDR1 GTSNPN, CDR2 SVGIG (reference sequence). The CDR3 here is CAWSEQGAGGYPF. CDR3 nucleotide sequence: TGTGCCTGGAGTGAACAGGGGGCGGGTGGCTACCCCTTC.

J is TRBJ2-1 and V is TRBV11-2; D perhaps matches TRBD1 (6 bases). The CDR3 covers 18 residues. Germline V gene sequence: CDR1 SGHAT, CDR2 FQNNGV. With 5 bases removed from V and 6 bases from J, the gap between germline ends came to 26 bases. CDR3 DNA sequence: TGTGCCAGCAGCCCTCATCCGGGACAAAACCTTGGGAGCAATGAGCAGTTCTTC. Translation gives CASSPHPGQNLGSNEQFF.

The chain has TRBV19 and TRBJ1-5; TRBD1 matches 8 bases. Trimming removed 3 bases from V and 8 bases from J; junction bases left unmatched: 6. This CDR3 has 14 amino acids. The germline V gene encodes CDR1 LNHDA and CDR2 SQIVND (reference sequence). The CDR3 DNA reads as TGTGCCAGTAGTATGAGGACAGGGCATGAGCCCCAGCATTTT. Protein: CASSMRTGHEPQHF.

This chain joins TRBV6-5 and TRBJ2-7; unclear D gene. V was pared by 6 bases and J by 3 bases, with 9 bases between. The V gene's germline CDR1 is MNHEY and CDR2 SVGAGI. The CDR3 sequence is 12 residues long. The CDR3 reads CASRGPIYEQYF. CDR3 DNA sequence: TGTGCCAGCAGGGGCCCCATCTACGAGCAGTACTTC.

The V call is TRBV15, the J call TRBJ1-2, with D perhaps TRBD1 (6 bases). Germline V lookup: CDR1 LNHNV, CDR2 YYDKDF (reference sequence). The V end was cut by 0 bases, the J end by 0 bases, with 26 bases between. The CDR3 has 21 amino acids. Written as DNA, the CDR3 is TGTGCCACCAGCAGAGATTGGTGGCGATCCGGGGTCAGGGGAGCTAACTATGGCTACACCTTC. Its protein product is CATSRDWWRSGVRGANYGYTF. Full variable domain (outside the CDR3, taken from reference TRBV15 and TRBJ1-2): DAMVIQNPRYQVTQFGKPVTLSCSQTLNHNVMYWYQQKSSQAPKLLFHYYDKDFNNEADTPDNFQSRRPNTSFCFLDIRSPGLGDTAMYLCATSRDWWRSGVRGANYGYTFGSGTRLTVV.

This chain links TRBV5-1 with TRBJ2-1, with a possible D match to TRBD2 (5 bases). The CDR3 covers 13 residues. The V and J ends lost 7 bases and 11 bases respectively, with 19 bases between them. Germline assignment: CDR1 SGHRS and CDR2 YFSETQ. The CDR3 nucleotides read TGCGCCAGCTGTGGAGCGGCGACCGGAAAGCAGTTCTTC. Amino acids: CASCGAATGKQFF.

This clone has only one observation. The chain has TRBV18 and TRBJ2-7; 7 bases are a match to TRBD2. The CDR3 runs to 17 residues. Germline V gene lookup returns CDR1 KGHSH and CDR2 LQKENI. Germline trimming cut 3 bases from V and 0 bases from J; bases unmatched to any gene: 11. The CDR3 here is CASSPRAGEFSSYEQYF. DNA for the CDR3: TGTGCCAGCTCACCCCGGGCGGGAGAGTTCAGCTCCTACGAGCAGTACTTC. Full variable domain (rest looked up from reference TRBV18 and TRBJ2-7): NAGVMQNPRHLVRRRGQEARLRCSPMKGHSHVYWYRQLPEEGLKFMVYLQKENIIDESGMPKERFSAEFPKEGPSILRIQQVVRGDSAAYFCASSPRAGEFSSYEQYFGPGTRLTVT.

The rearrangement joins TRBV7-2 to TRBJ2-6; no clear D gene. This CDR3 has 15 amino acids. V lost 7 bases to trimming and J lost 1 base, with 11 bases between them. Germline V gene sequence: CDR1 SGHTA, CDR2 FQGNSA. The CDR3 sequence: CASTSEESGANVLTF. Here the CDR3 DNA reads TGTGCCAGCACCTCCGAAGAGTCTGGGGCCAACGTCCTGACTTTC. The variable domain in full, completed from reference TRBV7-2 and TRBJ2-6, reads GAGVSQSPSNKVTEKGKDVELRCDPISGHTALYWYRQSLGQGLEFLIYFQGNSAPDKSGLPSDRFSAERTGGSVSTLTIQRTQQEDSAVYLCASTSEESGANVLTFGAGSRLTVL.

J is TRBJ2-7 and V is TRBV11-2, with 7 bases lining up with TRBD2. This CDR3 has 16 amino acids. From germline, CDR1 is SGHAT and CDR2 FQNNGV. J was trimmed by 4 bases and V by 0 bases; bases with no gene match: 9. The CDR3 region is CASSLEGGRCGYEQYF. CDR3 nucleotides: TGTGCCAGCAGCTTAGAAGGCGGGAGATGTGGTTACGAGCAGTACTTC.

V gene TRBV7-3 combines with J gene TRBJ1-3, with 7 bases matching TRBD1. This CDR3 is built from 16 residues. V was pared by 5 bases and J by 0 bases, with 7 bases of the junction left unmatched. Germline V gene data show CDR1 as SGHTA and CDR2 as FQGTGA. Here the CDR3 DNA reads TGTGCCAGCAGCCCTGAGGGACAGCGCTCTGGAAACACCATATATTTT. Translated, it gives CASSPEGQRSGNTIYF.

This sequence joins TRBV13 and TRBJ1-5; 8 bases match TRBD1. The V gene's germline CDR1 is PRHDT and CDR2 FYEKMQ (reference sequence). After removal of 2 bases from V and 5 bases from J, the junction contained 5 bases not matched to a gene. CDR3 size: 15 residues. CDR3 sequence: CASSLRTGLDQPQHF. The CDR3 bases are TGTGCCAGCAGCTTAAGGACAGGGCTCGATCAGCCCCAGCATTTT.

The V and J genes are TRBV11-2 and TRBJ2-1; 7 bases match TRBD2. The CDR3 runs to 17 residues. The trim removed 1 base at V and 5 bases at J, leaving 11 bases unmatched. Germline values: CDR1 SGHAT, CDR2 FQNNGV. Here the CDR3 reads CASSLGAGGREHNEQFF. The CDR3 DNA is TGTGCCAGCAGCTTAGGTGCGGGCGGGAGAGAACACAATGAGCAGTTCTTC.

V and J are TRBV7-8 and TRBJ1-2; weak D call: TRBD1 (6 bases). The germline gives CDR1 SGHVS, CDR2 FQNEAQ. The length of the CDR3 is 13 residues. V lost 1 base and J 6 bases, leaving 9 bases between the germline ends. In DNA, the CDR3 is TGTGCCAGCAGCTTAGGGGCAGGGGATGGCTACACCTTC. As protein: CASSLGAGDGYTF.

Only a few counts were recorded for this clone. The chain combines TRBV28 with TRBJ2-7, with D possibly TRBD2 on 5 matching bases. Looked up from germline, CDR1 is MDHEN and CDR2 is SYDVKM. The CDR3 runs to 13 residues. Trimming shortened V by 6 bases and J by 6 bases, and 15 bases separated the two germline ends. DNA for the CDR3: TGTGCCAGCAGAGCCCCGCTAGCATTCGAGCAGTACTTC. Translating gives CASRAPLAFEQYF.

The gene calls are TRBV11-3 and TRBJ1-5; D unclear. The V gene's germline CDR1 is SGHNT and CDR2 YENEEA. The germline V and J ends were trimmed by 2 bases and 2 bases, with 16 bases remaining between them. The CDR3 has 17 residues. DNA for the CDR3: TGTGCCAGCAGCTTACGGAGGTCCGGGCACGGCAATCAGCCCCAGCATTTT. Translating gives CASSLRRSGHGNQPQHF.

V gene TRBV27 combines with J gene TRBJ2-3; 10 nucleotides line up with TRBD1. After removal of 2 bases from V and 5 bases from J, the junction contained 4 bases not matched to a gene. Germline CDR1 reads MNHEY; CDR2 reads SMNVEV (reference sequence). The CDR3 runs 15 residues. The CDR3 DNA reads as TGTGCCAGCAGTTTAAGGGACAGGGGAGTAGATACGCAGTATTTT. Translating gives CASSLRDRGVDTQYF.

CDR3 in amino acids: CASSLSTGEANYGYTF. In DNA, the CDR3 is TGTGCCAGCAGCCTCTCAACAGGGGAGGCGAACTATGGCTACACCTTC. This chain links TRBV7-6 with TRBJ1-2; 7 bases map to TRBD1. The germline V gene encodes CDR1 SGHVS and CDR2 FNYEAQ. This CDR3 is built from 16 residues. Losses at the gene ends were 5 bases for V and 2 bases for J; bases not matched to a gene: 11.